Listed below are T cell receptor beta chains from one sample, sequenced in a study. MiXCR was run by TCRdb on the 5' RACE reads, yielding one entry per CDR3 protein. The profile covers some 57,000 distinct CDR3 sequences, with 17% appearing a single time and approximately 2.5% taken by the ten largest. The specimen was naive CD4+ T cells sorted from blood. The source of these receptors is a female donor with breast cancer. CDR3s include the opening cysteine and the closing phenylalanine or tryptophan.

v_call: TRBV5-1
j_call: TRBJ1-1
cdr3_aa: CASSSDRAWTEAFF

v_call: TRBV20-1
j_call: TRBJ2-7
cdr3_aa: CSASGGRARYEQYF

v_call: TRBV5-1
j_call: TRBJ2-3
cdr3_aa: CASSAWGSARPDTQYF

v_call: TRBV29-1
j_call: TRBJ1-1
cdr3_aa: CSVRGGTEAFF

v_call: TRBV29-1
j_call: TRBJ1-4
cdr3_aa: CSVEDQGIREKLFF

v_call: TRBV20-1
j_call: TRBJ2-1
cdr3_aa: CSARNSRDPNNEQFF

v_call: TRBV5-1
j_call: TRBJ2-5
cdr3_aa: CASSLDADVTQYF

v_call: TRBV5-1
j_call: TRBJ2-5
cdr3_aa: CASSLGDQETQYF

v_call: TRBV2
j_call: TRBJ2-1
cdr3_aa: CASRPMTGALGLSSNEQFF

v_call: TRBV20-1
j_call: TRBJ2-5
cdr3_aa: CSASLAGMVETQYF

v_call: TRBV6-1
j_call: TRBJ1-3
cdr3_aa: CASSDGTDSGNTIYF